This TCR beta chain was documented in a study of shared clonotypes between healthy human individuals. In this sample, this clone turned up once. The germline V gene has CDR1 MNHEY and CDR2 SVGAGI. The CDR3 is 13 amino acids. Trimming shortened V by 4 bases and J by 7 bases, and 11 bases separated the two germline ends. Healthy adults negative for HIV, lacking recent acute infections or vaccinations, served as donors. Subsets obtained from CD4+ cells comprised CD45RA+ naive and CD45RA-negative memory cells. Original processing methods: Filtering differed, since immunoSEQ gave only junction sequences and no quality scores. The table came from immunoSEQ multiplex PCR; TCRdb's copy has only in-frame clones and leaves some out. V, J and clone size reflect that table, while D and trimming were determined from the DNA. This repertoire shows roughly 2.2 million clones, approximately 93% found once; its top ten account for 0.35% to 0.45%.

This TCR came from a man in his late teens or twenties in good health. Some clones in this sample may be carry-over from other donors' samples. Sequenced material: naive CD4+ T cells from PBMCs. As to subset: CD45RA+ positively selected. This chain links TRBV6-5 with TRBJ1-5; D gene ambiguous. In DNA form, the CDR3 reads TGTGCCAGCAGTTCCGGGCCCGGACAGCCCCAGCATTTT. Translation gives CASSSGPGQPQHF.